The present entry profiles one TCR beta chain with its context. What it binds is not known. This CDR3 spans 12 amino acids. CDR1 and CDR2 (germline): SQVTM, ANQGSEA. Trimming took 7 bases from V and 1 from J, leaving 10 bases between them. The data were obtained in a study of cytomegalovirus exposure and HLA in healthy donors. PCR involved 60 Vbeta and 13 Jbeta primers. Authors' processing steps: In a later analysis, about 11 million of 83 million or so unique beta chains occurred in at least two donors. Sequenced by immunoSEQ multiplex PCR; TCRdb stores in-frame clones only, minus some. D and trimming were read from the DNA, whereas the V and J calls and clone size are those reported in that table. The data show over 80,000 clones, over 75% seen once. Findings and limits, study-wide: The authors later found most CMV-associated TCR beta chains appeared HLA-restricted.

The chain combines TRBV29-1 with TRBJ1-1, with D possibly being TRBD1 (6 bases). Sequenced: PBMCs. This receptor was taken from a man aged 35 to 55 in good health and CMV-seropositive. CDR3 sequence (DNA): TGCAGCGCCCAGACAGGGAACACTGAAGCTTTCTTT. It encodes CSAQTGNTEAFF. Looking up the rest from reference TRBV29-1 and TRBJ1-1 gives the full variable domain: SAVISQKPSRDICQRGTSLTIQCQVDSQVTMMFWYRQQPGQSLTLIATANQGSEATYESGFVIDKFPISRPNLTFSTLTVSNMSPEDSSIYLCSAQTGNTEAFFGQGTRLTVV.